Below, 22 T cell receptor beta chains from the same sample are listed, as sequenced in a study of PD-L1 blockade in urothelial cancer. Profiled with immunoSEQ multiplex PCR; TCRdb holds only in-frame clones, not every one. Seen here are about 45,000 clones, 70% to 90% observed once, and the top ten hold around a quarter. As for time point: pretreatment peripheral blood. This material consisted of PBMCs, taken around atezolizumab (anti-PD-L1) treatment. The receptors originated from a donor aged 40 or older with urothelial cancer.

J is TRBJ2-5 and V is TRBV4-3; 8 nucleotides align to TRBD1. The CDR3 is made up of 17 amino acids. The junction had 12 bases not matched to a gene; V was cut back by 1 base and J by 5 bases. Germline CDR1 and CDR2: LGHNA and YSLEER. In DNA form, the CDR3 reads TGCGCCAGCAGCCAAGTGGGCGGAGACAGGGGACGGGAGACCCAGTACTTC. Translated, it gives CASSQVGGDRGRETQYF.

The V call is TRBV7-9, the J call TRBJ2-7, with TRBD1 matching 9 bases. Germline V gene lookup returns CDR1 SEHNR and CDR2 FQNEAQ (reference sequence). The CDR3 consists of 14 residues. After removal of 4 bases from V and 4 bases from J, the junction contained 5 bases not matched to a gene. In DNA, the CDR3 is TGTGCCAGCAGCTCCGGGACAGGGAGATACGAGCAGTACTTC. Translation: CASSSGTGRYEQYF.

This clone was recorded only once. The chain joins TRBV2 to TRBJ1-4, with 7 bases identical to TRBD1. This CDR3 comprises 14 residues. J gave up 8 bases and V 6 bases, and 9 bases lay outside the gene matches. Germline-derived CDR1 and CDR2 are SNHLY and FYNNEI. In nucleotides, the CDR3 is TGTGCCAGCAGACTGACAGGGATTGGCGAAAAACTGTTTTTT. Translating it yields CASRLTGIGEKLFF.

Here the CDR3 reads CSGTSGDPAQFF. In DNA, the CDR3 is TGCAGCGGGACTAGCGGAGACCCAGCGCAGTTCTTC. The V call is TRBV29-1, the J call TRBJ2-1; 10 nucleotides agree with TRBD2. V shed 7 bases and J 12 bases; nucleotides not matched to a gene: 9. The CDR3 length is 12 residues. From germline, CDR1 is SQVTM and CDR2 ANQGSEA.

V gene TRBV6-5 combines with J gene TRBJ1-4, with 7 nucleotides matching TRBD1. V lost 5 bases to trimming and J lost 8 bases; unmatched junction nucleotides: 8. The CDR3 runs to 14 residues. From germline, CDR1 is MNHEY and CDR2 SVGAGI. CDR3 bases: TGTGCCAGCAGTCCACAGACAGGGTGGGAAAAACTGTTTTTT. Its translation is CASSPQTGWEKLFF.

CDR3 sequence: CASSLVSGSHSGANVLTF. The CDR3 coding sequence is TGCGCCAGCAGCTTGGTGTCAGGGTCCCACTCTGGGGCCAACGTCCTGACTTTC. This chain links TRBV5-1 with TRBJ2-6, with TRBD1 as a possible D gene (5 bases). V lost 0 bases, J lost 0 bases, and 13 bases lay in between. The CDR3 spans 18 residues. Per the germline V gene, CDR1 is SGHRS and CDR2 is YFSETQ.

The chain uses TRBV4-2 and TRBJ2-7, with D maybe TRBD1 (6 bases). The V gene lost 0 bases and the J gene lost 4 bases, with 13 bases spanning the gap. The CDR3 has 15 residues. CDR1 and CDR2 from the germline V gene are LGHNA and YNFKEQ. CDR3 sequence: CASSQEGGTWYEQYF. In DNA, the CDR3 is TGTGCCAGCAGCCAAGAAGGGGGTACCTGGTACGAGCAGTACTTC.

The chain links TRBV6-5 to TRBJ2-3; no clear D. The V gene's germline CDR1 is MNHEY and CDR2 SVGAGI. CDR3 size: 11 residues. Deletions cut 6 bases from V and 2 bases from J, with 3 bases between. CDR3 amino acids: CASRHTDTQYF. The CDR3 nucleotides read TGTGCCAGCAGACACACAGATACGCAGTATTTT.

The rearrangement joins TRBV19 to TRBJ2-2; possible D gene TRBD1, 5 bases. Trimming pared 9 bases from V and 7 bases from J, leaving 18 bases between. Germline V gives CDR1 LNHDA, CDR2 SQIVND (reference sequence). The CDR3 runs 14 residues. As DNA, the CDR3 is TGTGCCAGCCAGGGATTAACGTTCAGCGGGGAGCTGTTTTTT. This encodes CASQGLTFSGELFF.

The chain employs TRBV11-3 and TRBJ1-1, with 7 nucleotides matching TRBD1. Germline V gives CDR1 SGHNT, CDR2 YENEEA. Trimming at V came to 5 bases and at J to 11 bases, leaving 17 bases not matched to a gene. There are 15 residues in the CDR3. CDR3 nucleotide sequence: TGTGCCAGCAGCGCGCTCGGACAGGTCCAAACGGGGGCTTTCTTT. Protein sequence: CASSALGQVQTGAFF.

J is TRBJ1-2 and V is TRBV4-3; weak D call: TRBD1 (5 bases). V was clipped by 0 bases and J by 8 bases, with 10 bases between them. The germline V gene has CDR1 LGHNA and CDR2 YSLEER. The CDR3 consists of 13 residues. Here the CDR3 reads CASSQDRGAGYTF. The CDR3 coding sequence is TGCGCCAGCAGCCAAGATCGCGGGGCCGGCTACACCTTC.

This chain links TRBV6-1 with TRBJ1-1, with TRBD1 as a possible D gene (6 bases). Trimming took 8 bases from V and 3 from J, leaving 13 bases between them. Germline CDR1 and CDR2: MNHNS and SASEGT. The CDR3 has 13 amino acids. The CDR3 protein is CASAQGRDTEAFF. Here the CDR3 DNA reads TGTGCCAGCGCCCAGGGGCGCGACACTGAAGCTTTCTTT.

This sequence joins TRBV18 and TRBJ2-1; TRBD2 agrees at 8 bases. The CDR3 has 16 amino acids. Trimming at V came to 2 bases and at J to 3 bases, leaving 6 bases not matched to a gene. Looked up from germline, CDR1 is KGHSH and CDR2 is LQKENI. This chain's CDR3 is CASSPTGTRGYNEQFF. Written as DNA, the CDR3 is TGTGCCAGCTCACCAACCGGGACTAGGGGCTACAATGAGCAGTTCTTC. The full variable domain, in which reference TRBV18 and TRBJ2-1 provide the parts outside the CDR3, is NAGVMQNPRHLVRRRGQEARLRCSPMKGHSHVYWYRQLPEEGLKFMVYLQKENIIDESGMPKERFSAEFPKEGPSILRIQQVVRGDSAAYFCASSPTGTRGYNEQFFGPGTRLTVL.

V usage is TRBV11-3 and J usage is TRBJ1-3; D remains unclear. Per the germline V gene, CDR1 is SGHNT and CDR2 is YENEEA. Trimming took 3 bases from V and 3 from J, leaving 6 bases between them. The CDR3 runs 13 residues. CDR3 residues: CASSFYGGNTIYF. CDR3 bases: TGTGCCAGCAGCTTCTACGGTGGAAACACCATATATTTT. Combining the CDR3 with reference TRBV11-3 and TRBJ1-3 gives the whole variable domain EAGVVQSPRYKIIEKKQPVAFWCNPISGHNTLYWYLQNLGQGPELLIRYENEEAVDDSQLPKDRFSAERLKGVDSTLKIQPAELGDSAVYLCASSFYGGNTIYFGEGSWLTVV.

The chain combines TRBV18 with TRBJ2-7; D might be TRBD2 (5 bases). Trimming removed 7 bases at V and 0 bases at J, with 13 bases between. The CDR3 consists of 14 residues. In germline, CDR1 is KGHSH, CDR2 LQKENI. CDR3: CASFRGSDSYEQYF. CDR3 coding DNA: TGTGCCAGCTTCCGGGGTAGCGACTCCTACGAGCAGTACTTC. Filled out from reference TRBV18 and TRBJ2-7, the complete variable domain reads NAGVMQNPRHLVRRRGQEARLRCSPMKGHSHVYWYRQLPEEGLKFMVYLQKENIIDESGMPKERFSAEFPKEGPSILRIQQVVRGDSAAYFCASFRGSDSYEQYFGPGTRLTVT.

The CDR3 DNA is TGCAGCGCCCGGTTGAGCGGGAGATCCTACGAGCAGTACTTC. Its translation is CSARLSGRSYEQYF. This chain links TRBV29-1 with TRBJ2-7; 8 nucleotides line up with TRBD2. Trimming at V came to 7 bases and at J to 1 base, leaving 9 bases not matched to a gene. This CDR3 is built from 14 residues. Germline V CDR1 and CDR2: SQVTM, ANQGSEA.

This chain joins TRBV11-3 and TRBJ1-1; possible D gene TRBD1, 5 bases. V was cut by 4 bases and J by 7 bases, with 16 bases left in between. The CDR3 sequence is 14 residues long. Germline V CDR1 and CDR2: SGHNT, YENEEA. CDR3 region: CASSSPQDGGEAFF. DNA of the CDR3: TGTGCCAGCAGCTCTCCCCAGGACGGGGGTGAAGCTTTCTTT.

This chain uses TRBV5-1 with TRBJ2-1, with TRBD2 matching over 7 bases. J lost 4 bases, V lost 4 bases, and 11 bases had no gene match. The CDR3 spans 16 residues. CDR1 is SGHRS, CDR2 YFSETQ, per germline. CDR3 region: CASSRYGASGYNEQFF. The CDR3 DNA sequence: TGCGCCAGCAGCCGGTACGGTGCTAGCGGATACAATGAGCAGTTCTTC.

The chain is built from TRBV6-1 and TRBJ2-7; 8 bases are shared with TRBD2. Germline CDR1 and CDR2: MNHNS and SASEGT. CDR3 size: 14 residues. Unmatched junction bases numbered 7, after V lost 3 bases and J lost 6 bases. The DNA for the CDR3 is TGTGCCAGCAGTGACTTTAACGGGGGGGCCGAGCAGTACTTC. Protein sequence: CASSDFNGGAEQYF.

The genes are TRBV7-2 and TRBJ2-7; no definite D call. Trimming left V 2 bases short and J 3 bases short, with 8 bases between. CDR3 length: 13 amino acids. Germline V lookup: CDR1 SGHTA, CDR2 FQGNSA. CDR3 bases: TGTGCCAGCAGCTTACACGGTAGCTACGAGCAGTACTTC. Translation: CASSLHGSYEQYF.

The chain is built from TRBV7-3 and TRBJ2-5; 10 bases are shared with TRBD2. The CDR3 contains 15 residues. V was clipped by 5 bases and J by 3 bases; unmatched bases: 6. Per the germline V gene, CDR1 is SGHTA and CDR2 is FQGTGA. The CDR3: CASSPQGLAKETQYF. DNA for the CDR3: TGTGCCAGCAGCCCCCAGGGACTAGCGAAAGAGACCCAGTACTTC.

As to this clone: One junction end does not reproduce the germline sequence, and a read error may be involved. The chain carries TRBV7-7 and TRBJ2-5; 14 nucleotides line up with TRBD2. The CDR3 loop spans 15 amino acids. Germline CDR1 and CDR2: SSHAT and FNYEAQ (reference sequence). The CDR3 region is CASSQGLAGVGTQYF. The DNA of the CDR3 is TGTGCTAGCAGCCAGGGACTAGCGGGAGTGGGGACCCAGTACTTC. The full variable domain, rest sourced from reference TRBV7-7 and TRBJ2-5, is GAGVSQSPRYKVTKRGQDVTLRCDPISSHATLYWYQQALGQGPEFLTYFNYEAQPDKSGLPSDRFSAERPEGSISTLTIQRTEQRDSAMYRCASSQGLAGVGTQYFGPGTRLLVL.